A single sample gave rise to the 16 T cell receptor beta chains below, sequenced in a study of shared clonotypes between healthy human individuals. Method: immunoSEQ multiplex PCR; TCRdb's copy keeps in-frame clones and lacks some. The sample includes about 1,900,000 clones, 85% to 95% of them seen just once. CD8 cells regarded as naive lacked CD45RO, were positively chosen for CCR7, and omitted terminally differentiated effector memory CD45RA+ cells. The sample taken for sequencing was naive CD8+ T cells sorted from blood. The origin of the receptors is a man aged 18 to 35 in good health.

This chain connects TRBV11-3 to TRBJ1-1; tentatively, D is TRBD1 (5 bases). Germline values: CDR1 SGHNT, CDR2 YENEEA. Trimming took 7 bases from V and 0 from J, leaving 21 bases between them. The CDR3 is made up of 17 amino acids. The CDR3 region has the DNA TGTGCCAGCATCTCTACAGGACCCAAACACATGAACACTGAAGCTTTCTTT. Residues: CASISTGPKHMNTEAFF.

The chain uses TRBV9 and TRBJ2-7; D ambiguous. Germline CDR1 and CDR2: SGDLS and YYNGEE. The CDR3 is 13 amino acids. Trimming took off 0 bases at V and 11 bases at J, with 15 bases between the two ends. CDR3 in amino acids: CASSVEDGGPEYF. As DNA, the CDR3 is TGTGCCAGCAGCGTAGAGGATGGTGGGCCTGAGTACTTC.

The chain has TRBV13 and TRBJ1-2, with D unresolved. V dropped 2 bases and J dropped 8 bases, with 6 bases sitting between them. Germline CDR1 is PRHDT and CDR2 is FYEKMQ (reference sequence). The CDR3 runs 11 residues. CDR3 sequence (DNA): TGTGCCAGCAGCTTACAAGACGGCTACACCTTC. The encoded protein is CASSLQDGYTF.

The J gene is TRBJ2-7, the V gene TRBV15; TRBD1 agrees at 9 bases. Germline V gene sequence: CDR1 LNHNV, CDR2 YYDKDF (reference sequence). Losses at the gene ends were 5 bases for V and 3 bases for J; bases not matched to a gene: 8. CDR3 length: 15 residues. CDR3 bases: TGTGCCACCAGCGTCGTCTCGGGACAGGGCTACGAGCAGTACTTC. It codes for CATSVVSGQGYEQYF.

The genes are TRBV9 and TRBJ2-1, with D perhaps matching TRBD1 (5 bases). The V gene lost 0 bases and the J gene lost 12 bases, with 13 bases spanning the gap. The CDR3 consists of 13 residues. Germline CDR1 reads SGDLS; CDR2 reads YYNGEE. The chain's CDR3 is CASSVDTREGQFF. The CDR3 bases are TGTGCCAGCAGCGTAGATACCAGGGAAGGGCAGTTCTTC.

This rearrangement joins TRBV27 to TRBJ2-1, with D possibly being TRBD1 (6 bases). The germline V and J ends were trimmed by 2 bases and 1 base, with 9 bases remaining between them. Germline assignment: CDR1 MNHEY and CDR2 SMNVEV (reference sequence). The CDR3 runs 15 residues. The CDR3, as DNA: TGTGCCAGCAGTTTAAACAGGGCTTCCTACAATGAGCAGTTCTTC. This encodes CASSLNRASYNEQFF.

This chain joins TRBV5-6 and TRBJ2-5; D is perhaps TRBD1 (5 bases). The CDR3 is 15 amino acids. V lost 1 base and J lost 5, with 15 bases in between. The V gene's germline CDR1 is SGHDT and CDR2 YYEEEE. In nucleotides, the CDR3 is TGTGCCAGCAGCTTGTATGGCAGGGCCTGGGAGACCCAGTACTTC. Its protein is CASSLYGRAWETQYF. The whole variable domain, filled in from reference TRBV5-6 and TRBJ2-5, reads DAGVTQSPTHLIKTRGQQVTLRCSPKSGHDTVSWYQQALGQGPQFIFQYYEEEERQRGNFPDRFSGHQFPNYSSELNVNALLLGDSALYLCASSLYGRAWETQYFGPGTRLLVL.

The CDR3 protein is CASSQGQGQYYEQYF. The CDR3 DNA is TGTGCCAGCAGTCAGGGACAGGGGCAATACTACGAGCAGTACTTC. The chain combines TRBV27 with TRBJ2-7, with 10 nucleotides matching TRBD1. This CDR3 is built from 15 residues. Per the germline V gene, CDR1 is MNHEY and CDR2 is SMNVEV (reference sequence). The V segment lost 5 bases and the J segment 3 bases; nucleotides outside the gene matches: 7.

The chain is built from TRBV5-4 and TRBJ2-7; no definite D call. With 7 bases removed from V and 0 bases from J, the gap between germline ends came to 8 bases. The CDR3 has 12 residues. Germline lookup yields CDR1 SGHNT and CDR2 YYREEE (reference sequence). CDR3 loop: CASAMDSYEQYF. DNA for the CDR3: TGTGCCAGCGCTATGGACTCCTACGAGCAGTACTTC.

The rearrangement links TRBV28 to TRBJ1-1; maybe TRBD1 (6 bases). V was shortened by 1 base and J by 2 bases, with 11 bases between the two germline ends. The germline V gene has CDR1 MDHEN and CDR2 SYDVKM. This CDR3 region has 15 residues. CDR3 in DNA: TGTGCCAGCAGTTTATCGCTAGGGGGAAACACTGAAGCTTTCTTT. Translation gives CASSLSLGGNTEAFF.

V is TRBV4-1 and J is TRBJ2-7; 7 bases map to TRBD1. CDR3 length: 16 amino acids. The germline V gene has CDR1 MGHRA and CDR2 YSYEKL. V trimming: 0 bases; J trimming: 2 bases; junction bases outside the gene matches: 7. CDR3 in DNA: TGCGCCAGCAGCCAAGAGGATAGTGGGACAGCCTACGAGCAGTACTTC. Translation gives CASSQEDSGTAYEQYF.

V and J are TRBV7-8 and TRBJ2-5; tentative D call: TRBD1 (6 bases). V lost 4 bases, J lost 2 bases, and 20 bases lay in between. Germline assignment: CDR1 SGHVS and CDR2 FQNEAQ. The CDR3 sequence is 17 residues long. The CDR3 is CASSYTESTGYQETQYF. CDR3 in DNA: TGTGCCAGCAGCTACACGGAATCCACAGGGTATCAAGAGACCCAGTACTTC.

Note on this clone: The sample carries other DNA sequences with the same CDR3. The chain is built from TRBV27 and TRBJ2-7; D is uncertain. The CDR3 loop spans 13 amino acids. Germline V gene sequence: CDR1 MNHEY, CDR2 SMNVEV (reference sequence). Trimming took off 0 bases at V and 1 base at J, with 4 bases between the two ends. CDR3 coding DNA: TGTGCCAGCAGTTTATCCCAGTCCTACGAGCAGTACTTC. Amino acids: CASSLSQSYEQYF.

The V gene is TRBV19, the J gene TRBJ1-1; D gene unclear. With 0 bases removed from V and 4 bases from J, the gap between germline ends came to 6 bases. CDR1 is LNHDA, CDR2 SQIVND, per germline (reference sequence). This CDR3 contains 13 residues. In nucleotides, the CDR3 is TGTGCCAGTAGTATAGACAAGGGCACTGAAGCTTTCTTT. Its translation is CASSIDKGTEAFF.

The rearrangement uses TRBV10-1 and TRBJ2-1; D is unclear. The CDR3 contains 14 residues. Germline V gene data show CDR1 as WNHNN and CDR2 as SYGVQD (reference sequence). The V end lost 6 bases, the J end lost 7 bases, and 16 bases lay between the germline ends. The CDR3 DNA reads as TGCGCCAGCAGCGCTAACACGGATCGAAATGAGCAGTTCTTC. Translated: CASSANTDRNEQFF.

With regard to this clone: This same CDR3 is encoded by further DNA sequences in the sample. The V and J genes are TRBV7-9 and TRBJ2-5; D is undetermined. Trimming stripped 1 base from V and 5 bases from J, with 8 bases between. The V gene's germline CDR1 is SEHNR and CDR2 FQNEAQ (reference sequence). The CDR3 is made up of 13 amino acids. The CDR3 is CASSLGAGETQYF. The CDR3 nucleotides are TGTGCCAGCAGCTTAGGGGCCGGTGAGACCCAGTACTTC.